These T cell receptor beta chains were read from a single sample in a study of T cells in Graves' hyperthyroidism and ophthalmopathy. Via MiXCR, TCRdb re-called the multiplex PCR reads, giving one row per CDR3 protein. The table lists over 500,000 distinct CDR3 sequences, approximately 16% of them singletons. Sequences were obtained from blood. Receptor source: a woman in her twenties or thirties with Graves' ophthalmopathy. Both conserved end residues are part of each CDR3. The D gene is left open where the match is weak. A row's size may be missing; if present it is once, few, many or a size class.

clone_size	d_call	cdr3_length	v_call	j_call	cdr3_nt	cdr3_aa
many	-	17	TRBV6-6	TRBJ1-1	TGTGCCAGCAGTTACTCGACCAGCTCGGTAATGAACACTGAAGCTTTCTTT	CASSYSTSSVMNTEAFF
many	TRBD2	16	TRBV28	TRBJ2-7	TGTGCCAGCCGACAAGCCGGACTAGCGGGAGGCTACGAGCAGTACTTC	CASRQAGLAGGYEQYF
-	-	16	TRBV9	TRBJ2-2	TGTGCCAGCAGCGTAGATGGCGGAGACCTCCACGGGGAGCTGTTTTTT	CASSVDGGDLHGELFF
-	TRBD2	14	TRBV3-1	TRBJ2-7	TGTGCCAGCTCTACTAGCGGGAGGAGTTACGAGCAGTACTTC	CASSTSGRSYEQYF
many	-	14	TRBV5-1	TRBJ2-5	TGCGCCAGCAGCTTGGAACGCGCCTTGGAGACCCAGTACTTC	CASSLERALETQYF
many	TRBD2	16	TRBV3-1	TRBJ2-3	TGTGCCAGCAGCCAGGGACTAGCGGACCGCACAGATACGCAGTATTTT	CASSQGLADRTDTQYF
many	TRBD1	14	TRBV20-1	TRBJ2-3	TGCAGTGTCCCGGACAGGCCACGCACAGATACGCAGTATTTT	CSVPDRPRTDTQYF
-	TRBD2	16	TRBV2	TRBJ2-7	TGTGCCAGCAGTGAAGGCGCGGGAGGAACTACCTACGAGCAGTACTTC	CASSEGAGGTTYEQYF
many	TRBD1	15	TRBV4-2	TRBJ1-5	TGTGCCAGCAGCCAGACGGGACAGTCCAATCAGCCCCAGCATTTT	CASSQTGQSNQPQHF
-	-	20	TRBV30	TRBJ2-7	TGTGCCTGGAGTCCCCCCCCCGGAACCGAGGGGACTCCTGAGCCCTACGAGCAGTACTTC	CAWSPPPGTEGTPEPYEQYF
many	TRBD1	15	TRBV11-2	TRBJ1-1	TGTGCCAGCAGCTTAGAAAGACAGGGTCGCACTGAAGCTTTCTTT	CASSLERQGRTEAFF
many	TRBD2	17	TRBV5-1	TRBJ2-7	TGCGCCAGCAGCGACGGGACTAGCGGCTTTGGGCCCTACGAGCAGTACTTC	CASSDGTSGFGPYEQYF
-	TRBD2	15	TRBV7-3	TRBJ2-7	TGTGCCAGCAGCTTAATCCTAGCGGGAGTGGACGAGCAGTACTTC	CASSLILAGVDEQYF
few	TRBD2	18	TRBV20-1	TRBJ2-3	TGCAGTGCTAGAGCGCCAAGACAAGTAGCGGGAGTCCCAGATACGCAGTATTTT	CSARAPRQVAGVPDTQYF
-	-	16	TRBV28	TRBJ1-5	TGTGCCAGCACTTTCATTCGGTACAGGAACGATCAGCCCCAGCATTTT	CASTFIRYRNDQPQHF
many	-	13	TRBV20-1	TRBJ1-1	TGCAGTGCTAGAGAGGGGGCGAACACTGAAGCTTTCTTT	CSAREGANTEAFF
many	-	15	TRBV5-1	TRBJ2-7	TGCGCCAGCAGCGGGGGGACACTCAAGGGCTACGAGCAGTACTTC	CASSGGTLKGYEQYF
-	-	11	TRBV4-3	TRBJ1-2	TGCGCCAGCAGCCAATGGTATGGCTACACCTTC	CASSQWYGYTF
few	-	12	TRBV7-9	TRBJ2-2	TGTGCCAGCAGCTCCATTACCGGGGAGCTGTTTTTT	CASSSITGELFF
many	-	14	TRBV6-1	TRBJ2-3	TGTGCCAGCAGCCTAACACTCGCCGGCGATACGCAGTATTTT	CASSLTLAGDTQYF
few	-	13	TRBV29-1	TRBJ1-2	TGCAGCGTCCTCCCTAAGGGGGTGGAAGGCTACACCTTC	CSVLPKGVEGYTF
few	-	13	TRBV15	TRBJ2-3	TGTGCCACCAGCAGAGATCGAGTAGATACGCAGTATTTT	CATSRDRVDTQYF
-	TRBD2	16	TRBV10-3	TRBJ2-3	TGTGCCATCAGTGAGGGTAGCGGGAGAGGGACAGATACGCAGTATTTT	CAISEGSGRGTDTQYF
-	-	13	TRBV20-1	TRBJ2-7	TGCAGTGCTAGAGATAGCAATAAAGACGAGCAGTACTTC	CSARDSNKDEQYF
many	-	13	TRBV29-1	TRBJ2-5	TGCAGCGTTGTCGGCCCAGGCCAAGAGACCCAGTACTTC	CSVVGPGQETQYF
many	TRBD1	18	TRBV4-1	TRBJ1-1	TGCGCCAGCAGCCAAGTCCTCCAGGGGGCGGTTAGGAACACTGAAGCTTTCTTT	CASSQVLQGAVRNTEAFF
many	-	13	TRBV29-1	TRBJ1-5	TGCAGCGTTGTCTCGAGTGGCAATCAGCCCCAGCATTTT	CSVVSSGNQPQHF
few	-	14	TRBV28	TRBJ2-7	TGTGCCAGCAGTTTAGCGGGTCCCCCCTACGAGCAGTACTTC	CASSLAGPPYEQYF
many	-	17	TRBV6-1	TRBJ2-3	TGTGCCAGCAGTTTAATGGTCAGACCCCCGAGCACAGATACGCAGTATTTT	CASSLMVRPPSTDTQYF
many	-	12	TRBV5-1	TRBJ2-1	TGCGCCAGCAGCCCAATAAGGAATGAGCAGTTCTTC	CASSPIRNEQFF
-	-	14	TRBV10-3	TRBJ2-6	TGTGCCATGTCAGGGGAATCTGTGGCCAACGTCCTGACTTTC	CAMSGESVANVLTF
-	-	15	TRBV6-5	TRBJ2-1	TGTGCCAGCAGTTTACCAGACAGGTCCTACAATGAGCAGTTCTTC	CASSLPDRSYNEQFF
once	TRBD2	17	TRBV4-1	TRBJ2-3	TGCGCCAGCAGCCAATTCCCAACCCCTAGCGGAACAGATACGCAGTATTTT	CASSQFPTPSGTDTQYF
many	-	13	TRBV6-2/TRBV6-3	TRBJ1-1	TGTGCCAGCAGTTACTCCAGGGGAGCTGAAGCTTTCTTT	CASSYSRGAEAFF
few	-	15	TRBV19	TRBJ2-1	TGTGCCAGTAGTATCCTGGACTCTTTAGGGGATGAGCAGTTCTTC	CASSILDSLGDEQFF
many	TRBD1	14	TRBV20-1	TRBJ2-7	TGCAGTGCTACAGACAGGGCCTCCTTTTACGAGCAGTACTTC	CSATDRASFYEQYF
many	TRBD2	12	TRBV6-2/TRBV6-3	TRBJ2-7	TGTGCCAGCAGCGGGACTAGCCACGAGCAGTACTTC	CASSGTSHEQYF
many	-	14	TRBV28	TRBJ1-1	TGTGCCAGCAGTTTGTTCATAGAAGCATTCGAAGCTTTCTTT	CASSLFIEAFEAFF
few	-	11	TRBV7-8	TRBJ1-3	TGTGCCAGCAGCGGGGGAAACACCATATATTTT	CASSGGNTIYF
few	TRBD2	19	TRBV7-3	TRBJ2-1	TGTGCCAGCAGCTCGATCCCGACTAGCAGCTACATCCGGAACAATGAGCAGTTCTTC	CASSSIPTSSYIRNNEQFF
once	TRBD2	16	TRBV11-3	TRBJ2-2	TGTGCCAGCAGCAACCGGGCCGCGGGCGGGGGCGGGGAGCTGTTTTTT	CASSNRAAGGGGELFF
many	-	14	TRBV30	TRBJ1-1	TGTGCCTGGAGTGTCGGGGGGGTAAACACTGAAGCTTTCTTT	CAWSVGGVNTEAFF
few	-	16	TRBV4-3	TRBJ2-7	TGCGCCAGCAGCCGGGAATGGTCGGGACAAATCTACGAGCAGTACTTC	CASSREWSGQIYEQYF
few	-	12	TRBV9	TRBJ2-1	TGTGCCAGCAGCGCCCCACAGGGTGAGCAGTTCTTC	CASSAPQGEQFF
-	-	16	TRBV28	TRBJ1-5	TGTGCCAGCAGGGGGGGGACAAGGGTATTATATCAGCCCCAGCATTTT	CASRGGTRVLYQPQHF
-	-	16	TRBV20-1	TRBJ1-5	TGCAGTGCTAGACCAATCCAGGCAGGGGTACATCAGCCCCAGCATTTT	CSARPIQAGVHQPQHF
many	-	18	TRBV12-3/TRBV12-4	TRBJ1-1	TGTGCCAGCAGTTTACAGCCCCAGCGACTAGCCACGAGCACTGAAGCTTTCTTT	CASSLQPQRLATSTEAFF
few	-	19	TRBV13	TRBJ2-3	TGTGCCAGCAGCTTAGGCCTGGCGGGCCGGGCCTGGGGGGCAGATACGCAGTATTTT	CASSLGLAGRAWGADTQYF
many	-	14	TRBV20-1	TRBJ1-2	TGCAGTGCACAACAGGGAAGGGGTAACTATGGCTACACCTTC	CSAQQGRGNYGYTF